This TCR beta chain was observed in a study of cytomegalovirus exposure and HLA in healthy donors. Study-level results: According to the study, 150 to 200 TCR beta chains were cytomegalovirus-associated. Differences between HLA loci emerged in a later analysis of TCR association rates, with DRB1 most and HLA-C fewest. Because they were indistinguishable, some V segments, including TRBV6-2 and TRBV6-3, were excluded.

The PCR made use of 60 Vbeta and 13 Jbeta primers. The assay was immunoSEQ multiplex PCR, and TCRdb's table has in-frame clones only and misses some. This table lists 130,000 to 150,000 clones. To note about this clone: The antigen is undetermined.

After removal of 4 bases from V and 2 bases from J, the junction contained 4 bases not matched to a gene. The length of the CDR3 is 14 residues. Germline values: CDR1 SGDLS, CDR2 YYNGEE. Sequencing used PBMCs. This receptor was taken from a woman between 50 and 59 years old in good health and CMV-seronegative. V gene TRBV9 combines with J gene TRBJ1-2, with 8 bases aligning to TRBD1. Written as DNA, the CDR3 is TGTGCCAGCAGCCTGGACAGGGCCAACTATGGCTACACCTTC. Its protein product is CASSLDRANYGYTF.